This T cell receptor delta chain was captured in a study of γδ T cells in repeated Plasmodium falciparum infection. Study as a whole: Donors were malaria-exposed Malian children or age- and gender-matched Australian children.

General study findings and limits: Malian children's Vdelta2-negative repertoires appeared more expanded and less diverse than Australians'.

This CDR3 has 18 residues. Per germline, CDR1 TSWWSYY and CDR2 QGS. Trimming took 8 bases from V and 3 from J; bases not matched to a gene: 21. Gammadelta T cells were flow-sorted from PBMC into Vgamma9/Vdelta2+ and Vdelta2-negative populations for bulk analysis. TCRdb reprocessed the multiplex PCR reads through CATT. The data contain 90,000 to 95,000 delta-chain clones, roughly 0.98% of them seen just once; the ten biggest clones take up approximately 9.6%. This clone was seen only a few times. Its antigen is not known. TCRdb records a much larger clone's protein for this DNA, with a difference at residue 13 that likely arises from a read error; the protein given is the translation of the DNA.

Source material: gamma-delta T cells from blood. The chain carries TRDV1 and TRDJ1; 7 bases are shared with TRDD3. No J gene is reported in TCRdb; it was inferred here by comparing the DNA with germline. The clonotype was recovered from a pool of human donors (malaria-infected and uninfected, not separated). CDR3: CALTLAITGDSYADKLIF. The CDR3 DNA sequence: TGTGCTCTTACTTTAGCCATTACTGGGGATTCTTACGCCGATAAACTCATCTTT.